This entry lists 21 T cell receptor beta chains sequenced from one sample in a study of spatial heterogeneity in lung cancer. TCRdb recomputed calls from the 5' RACE reads with MiXCR, one row per CDR3 protein. The sample records 7,000 to 8,500 distinct CDR3 sequences, around 12% being singletons. These receptors' targets are unknown. Time point here: sample taken at primary tumor resection. Study-level points and caveats: The number of expanded tumor alpha and beta chains correlated with mutation number.

The material was lung tumor tissue, obtained at surgery. The receptor source for this set is a male donor with early-stage non-small cell lung cancer.

Worth noting for this clonotype: The library was prepared for alpha chains; this beta chain is a stray read, so its frequency means little. This CDR3 reads CSAPTQYNEQFF. The CDR3 DNA sequence: TGCAGCGCCCCGACTCAATACAATGAGCAGTTCTTC. J is TRBJ2-1 and V is TRBV29-1; D unclear. The CDR3 covers 12 residues. CDR1 is SQVTM, CDR2 ANQGSEA, per germline. Trimming shortened V by 7 bases and J by 4 bases, and 11 bases separated the two germline ends.

In this sample, this clonotype is medium-sized. This beta chain is an off-target read within a library intended for alpha chains, so its frequency means little. V gene TRBV6-2 or TRBV6-3 combines with J gene TRBJ2-7; 7 bases line up with TRBD2. This CDR3 has 10 amino acids. Looked up from germline, CDR1 is MNHEY and CDR2 is SVGEGT. V lost 11 bases, J lost 3 bases, and 1 base stayed unmatched. The CDR3 DNA sequence: TGTGCCGCGGGGGACTACGAGCAGTACTTC. Its translation is CAAGDYEQYF.

As to this clonotype: An end of the junction differs from the germline gene, which may be a read error. Since it is a stray read in a library aimed at alpha chains, this beta chain has a size that is not meaningful. The chain employs TRBV6-5 and TRBJ2-1; 7 bases are shared with TRBD1. The germline V gene has CDR1 MNHEY and CDR2 SVGAGI. The CDR3 loop spans 15 amino acids. DNA for the CDR3: TGTGCTAGCAGTTACGGACAGGCCTCCTACAATGAGCAGTTCTTC. It specifies CASSYGQASYNEQFF.

This clonotype was seen many times. The library was prepared for alpha chains; this beta chain is a stray read, so its frequency means little. The rearrangement uses TRBV7-9 and TRBJ1-6; 10 positions agree with TRBD1. The germline V gene has CDR1 SEHNR and CDR2 FQNEAQ (reference sequence). V was clipped by 5 bases and J by 7 bases; unmatched bases: 2. CDR3 length: 14 amino acids. This CDR3 reads CASSPGQGNSPLHF. The CDR3 bases are TGTGCCAGCAGCCCGGGACAGGGGAATTCACCCCTCCACTTT.

This clonotype was picked up many times. The library was prepared for alpha chains; this beta chain is a stray read, so its frequency means little. The V gene is TRBV6-1, the J gene TRBJ2-7, with D unresolved. The germline V gene encodes CDR1 MNHNS and CDR2 SASEGT. Trimming pared 5 bases from V and 0 bases from J, leaving 8 bases between. The CDR3 spans 13 residues. In DNA, the CDR3 is TGTGCCAGCAGTCGGGCTACCTCCTACGAGCAGTACTTC. This translates into CASSRATSYEQYF.

Remarks on this clonotype: This beta chain represents an off-target read in a library built for alpha chains; its size is of limited meaning. V gene TRBV5-1 combines with J gene TRBJ1-6; the match to TRBD1 covers 8 bases. The V segment lost 4 bases and the J segment 0 bases; nucleotides outside the gene matches: 6. From germline, CDR1 is SGHRS and CDR2 YFSETQ. The length of the CDR3 is 17 residues. The CDR3 nucleotides are TGCGCCAGCAGCCCCGGGGACAGGTCCTCCTATAATTCACCCCTCCACTTT. Protein product: CASSPGDRSSYNSPLHF.

This clonotype has only a few counts. This beta chain is an unintended read in a library built for alpha chains; its size means little. The chain carries TRBV5-4 and TRBJ1-4; D not resolved. V was pared by 0 bases and J by 8 bases, with 8 bases between. Germline V gives CDR1 SGHNT, CDR2 YYREEE (reference sequence). The length of the CDR3 is 13 residues. This CDR3 reads CASSLGMREKLFF. DNA for the CDR3: TGTGCCAGCAGCTTGGGGATGAGAGAAAAACTGTTTTTT. Complete variable domain (other parts from reference TRBV5-4 and TRBJ1-4): ETGVTQSPTHLIKTRGQQVTLRCSSQSGHNTVSWYQQALGQGPQFIFQYYREEENGRGNFPPRFSGLQFPNYSSELNVNALELDDSALYLCASSLGMREKLFFGSGTQLSVL.

This clonotype is medium-sized (0.01 to 0.1%). The library was prepared for alpha chains; this beta chain is a stray read, so its frequency means little. The genes are TRBV19 and TRBJ1-2, with D possibly matching TRBD1 (5 bases). V was pared by 8 bases and J by 2 bases, with 15 bases between. CDR3 length: 14 amino acids. The germline V gene has CDR1 LNHDA and CDR2 SQIVND (reference sequence). The chain's CDR3 is CASGANGVNYGYTF. For the CDR3, the DNA is TGTGCCAGTGGGGCAAACGGGGTAAACTATGGCTACACCTTC.

This clonotype is classed as medium-sized. This beta chain is an off-target read within a library intended for alpha chains, so its frequency means little. The rearrangement uses TRBV21-1 and TRBJ1-2. TRBV21-1 is assigned pseudogene status. The CDR3 has 15 residues. In DNA, the CDR3 is TGTGCCAGCAGCACAGGACGGCTATGTCGGTATGGCTACACCTTC. Translation: CASSTGRLCRYGYTF.

Many counts were recorded for this clonotype. Since it is a stray read in a library aimed at alpha chains, this beta chain has a size that is not meaningful. CDR3 coding DNA: TGTGCCAGCACACAGGGAAGCTCTGGAAACACCATATATTTT. Translated, it gives CASTQGSSGNTIYF. The chain has TRBV3-1 and TRBJ1-3, with D perhaps TRBD1 (6 bases). Germline assignment: CDR1 LGHDT and CDR2 YNNKEL (reference sequence). The CDR3 has 14 amino acids. Between the trimmed V and J ends, which lost 7 bases and 0 bases, there was a span of 10 bases.

Worth noting for this clonotype: Since it is a stray read in a library aimed at alpha chains, this beta chain has a size that is not meaningful. The V and J genes are TRBV29-1 and TRBJ2-1; TRBD2 aligns across 13 bases. This CDR3 is 14 amino acids long. Germline V gene sequence: CDR1 SQVTM, CDR2 ANQGSEA. Losses at the gene ends were 6 bases for V and 4 bases for J; bases not matched to a gene: 3. CDR3 nucleotide sequence: TGCAGCGTGACGGGACTAGCGGGGTACAATGAGCAGTTCTTC. It codes for CSVTGLAGYNEQFF.

At least ten counts were recorded for this clonotype. This beta chain slipped into a library made for alpha chains as a stray read, so its size is not meaningful. The J gene is TRBJ2-7, the V gene TRBV6-5; weak D call: TRBD1 (6 bases). CDR3 length: 11 amino acids. Trimming cost V 6 bases and J 7 bases, with 10 bases left between them. Germline loops: CDR1 MNHEY, CDR2 SVGAGI. The chain's CDR3 is CASRTGLEQYF. The CDR3 DNA reads TGTGCCAGCAGAACAGGGCTTGAGCAGTACTTC.

Note on this clonotype: This beta chain is a stray sequence in a library constructed for alpha chains; its clone size is not meaningful. The chain joins TRBV7-2 to TRBJ2-1; 10 bases agree with TRBD1. Germline V gene lookup returns CDR1 SGHTA and CDR2 FQGNSA. CDR3 size: 15 residues. V dropped 3 bases and J dropped 5; count of bases not matched to a gene: 4. In DNA, the CDR3 is TGTGCCAGCAGCTTTAGGACAGGGGGACACAATGAGCAGTTCTTC. This gives the protein CASSFRTGGHNEQFF.

This clonotype was seen repeatedly, ten times or more. In a library made to pick up alpha chains, this beta chain is a stray read with a size that means little. The CDR3 protein is CASSRGTDTQYF. The DNA for the CDR3 is TGTGCCAGCAGTAGAGGTACAGATACGCAGTATTTT. V gene TRBV25-1 combines with J gene TRBJ2-3; D unresolved. Germline V gene data show CDR1 as MGHDK and CDR2 as SYGVNS. With 5 bases removed from V and 3 bases from J, the gap between germline ends came to 6 bases. The CDR3 consists of 12 residues.

Judged by abundance, this clonotype is medium-sized. This beta chain was picked up by a library intended for alpha chains and is off target, so its count carries little meaning. The V and J genes are TRBV27 and TRBJ2-1; D uncertain. The CDR3 contains 14 residues. The V gene's germline CDR1 is MNHEY and CDR2 SMNVEV (reference sequence). V was trimmed by 5 bases and J by 7 bases, leaving 15 bases between them. The DNA of the CDR3 is TGTGCCAGCAGTCCGGAGCCCTCTGGGAATGAGCAGTTCTTC. It specifies CASSPEPSGNEQFF.

Remarks on this clonotype: A library made for alpha chains picked up this beta chain off target, so its size means little. V gene TRBV5-1 combines with J gene TRBJ2-7; TRBD1 aligns across 7 bases. This CDR3 contains 14 residues. Germline V CDR1 and CDR2: SGHRS, YFSETQ. V shed 4 bases, J shed 0 bases, and the junction held 4 bases outside the gene matches. CDR3 amino acids: CASSRQGSSYEQYF. The CDR3 nucleotides read TGCGCCAGCAGCAGACAGGGCAGCTCCTACGAGCAGTACTTC. Supplemented by reference TRBV5-1 and TRBJ2-7, the full variable domain reads KAGVTQTPRYLIKTRGQQVTLSCSPISGHRSVSWYQQTPGQGLQFLFEYFSETQRNKGNFPGRFSGRQFSNSRSEMNVSTLELGDSALYLCASSRQGSSYEQYFGPGTRLTVT.

This clonotype was seen many times. This beta chain appears as a stray read in a library generated for alpha chains; its size is not informative. This sequence joins TRBV7-2 and TRBJ2-7; TRBD1 aligns across 11 bases. CDR1 SGHTA and CDR2 FQGNSA come from the germline V gene. This CDR3 spans 15 amino acids. V dropped 0 bases and J dropped 3; count of bases not matched to a gene: 1. The CDR3 spells CASSLAGTGGYEQYF. The CDR3 region has the DNA TGTGCCAGCAGCTTAGCGGGGACAGGGGGCTACGAGCAGTACTTC.

In its sample, this clonotype was seen many times. This beta chain is a stray read from a library made for alpha chains; its abundance is not meaningful. This chain uses TRBV5-1 with TRBJ2-1; TRBD2 agrees at 7 bases. Germline V gene data show CDR1 as SGHRS and CDR2 as YFSETQ. The CDR3 is 15 residues long. Unmatched junction bases numbered 6, after V lost 1 base and J lost 5 bases. CDR3 sequence reads: CASSLSPSGNNEQFF. In DNA form, the CDR3 reads TGCGCCAGCAGCTTGTCTCCTAGCGGAAACAATGAGCAGTTCTTC.

By share, this clonotype counts as medium-sized. Because this beta chain is a stray read in a library intended to capture alpha chains, its abundance should not be given much weight. The CDR3: CASRRTGGLGAEAFF. CDR3 nucleotides: TGTGCCAGCAGGAGGACAGGGGGCCTCGGCGCTGAAGCTTTCTTT. The chain joins TRBV25-1 to TRBJ1-1, with TRBD1 matching over 11 bases. The CDR3 has 15 residues. Per the germline V gene, CDR1 is MGHDK and CDR2 is SYGVNS. Unmatched junction bases numbered 9, after V lost 6 bases and J lost 6 bases. Combining the CDR3 with reference TRBV25-1 and TRBJ1-1 gives the whole variable domain EADIYQTPRYLVIGTGKKITLECSQTMGHDKMYWYQQDPGMELHLIHYSYGVNSTEKGDLSSESTVSRIRTEHFPLTLESARPSHTSQYLCASRRTGGLGAEAFFGQGTRLTVV.

There are many counts of this clonotype. Within a library made for alpha chains, this beta chain is off target, and its count is uninformative. The chain employs TRBV27 and TRBJ2-3; TRBD2 aligns across 8 bases. This CDR3 spans 12 amino acids. Unmatched junction bases numbered 5, after V lost 5 bases and J lost 10 bases. CDR1 and CDR2 (germline): MNHEY, SMNVEV (reference sequence). The DNA for the CDR3 is TGTGCCAGCAGTGGCGGGGGGTGGGCGCAGTATTTT. It encodes CASSGGGWAQYF.

This clonotype was picked up many times. This beta chain slipped into a library made for alpha chains as a stray read, so its size is not meaningful. The CDR3 DNA follows: TGCAGTGCTAGCGACTCAGGGGAGCGCTACGAGCAGTACTTC. It yields the protein CSASDSGERYEQYF. The gene calls are TRBV20-1 and TRBJ2-7, with D maybe TRBD1 (6 bases). The length of the CDR3 is 14 residues. V was clipped by 3 bases and J by 3 bases, with 15 bases between them. The germline CDR1 and CDR2 sequences are DFQATT and SNEGSKA (reference sequence).